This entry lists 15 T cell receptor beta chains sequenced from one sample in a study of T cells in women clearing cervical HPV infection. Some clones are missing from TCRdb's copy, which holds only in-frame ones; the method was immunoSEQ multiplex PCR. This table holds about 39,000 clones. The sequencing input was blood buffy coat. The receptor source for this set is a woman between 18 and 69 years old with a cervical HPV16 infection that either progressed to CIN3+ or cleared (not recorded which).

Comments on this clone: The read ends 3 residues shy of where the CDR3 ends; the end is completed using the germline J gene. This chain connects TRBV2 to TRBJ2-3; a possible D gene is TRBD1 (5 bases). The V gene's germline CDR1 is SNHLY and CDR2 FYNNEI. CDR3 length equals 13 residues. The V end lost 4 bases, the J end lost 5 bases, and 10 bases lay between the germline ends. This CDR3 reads CASSGNQGDTQYF. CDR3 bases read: TGTGCCAGCAGTGGAAACCAGGGAGATACG.

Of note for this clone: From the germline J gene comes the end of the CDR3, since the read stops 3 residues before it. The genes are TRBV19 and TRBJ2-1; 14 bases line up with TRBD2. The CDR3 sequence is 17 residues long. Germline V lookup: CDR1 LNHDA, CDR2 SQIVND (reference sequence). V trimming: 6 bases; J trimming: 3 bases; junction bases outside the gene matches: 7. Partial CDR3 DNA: TGTGCCAGTAGGCGGACTAGCGGGGGGAGCGGCTACAATGAG. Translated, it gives CASRRTSGGSGYNE. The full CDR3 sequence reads CASRRTSGGSGYNEQFF. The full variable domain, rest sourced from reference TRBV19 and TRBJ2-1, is DGGITQSPKYLFRKEGQNVTLSCEQNLNHDAMYWYRQDPGQGLRLIYYSQIVNDFQKGDIAEGYSVSREKKESFPLTVTSAQKNPTAFYLCASRRTSGGSGYNEQFFGPGTRLTVL.

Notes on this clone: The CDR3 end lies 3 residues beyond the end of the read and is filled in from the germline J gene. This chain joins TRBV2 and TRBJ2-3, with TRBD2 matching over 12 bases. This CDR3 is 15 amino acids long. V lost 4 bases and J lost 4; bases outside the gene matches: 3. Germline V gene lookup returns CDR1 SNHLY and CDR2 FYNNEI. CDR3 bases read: TGTGCCAGCAGTGGGACTAGCGGGGTAGCAGATACG. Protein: CASSGTSGVADT. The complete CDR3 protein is CASSGTSGVADTQYF.

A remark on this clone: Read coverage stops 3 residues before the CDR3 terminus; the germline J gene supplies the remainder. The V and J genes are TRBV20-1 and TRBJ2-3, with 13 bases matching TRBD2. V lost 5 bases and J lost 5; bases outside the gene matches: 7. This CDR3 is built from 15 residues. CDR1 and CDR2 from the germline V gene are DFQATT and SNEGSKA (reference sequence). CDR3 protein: CSAYTSGGARDTQYF. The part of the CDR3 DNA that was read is TGCAGTGCTTACACTAGCGGGGGGGCGAGAGATACG.

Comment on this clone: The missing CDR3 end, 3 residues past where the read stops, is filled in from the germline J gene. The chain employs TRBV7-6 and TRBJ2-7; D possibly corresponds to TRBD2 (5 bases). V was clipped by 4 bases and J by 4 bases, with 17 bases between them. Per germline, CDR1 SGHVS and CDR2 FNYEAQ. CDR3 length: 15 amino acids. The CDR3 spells CASSSERTPLYEQYF. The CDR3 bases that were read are TGTGCCAGCAGCTCCGAGAGGACTCCTTTATACGAG. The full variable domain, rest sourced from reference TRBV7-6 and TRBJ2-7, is GAGVSQSPRYKVTKRGQDVALRCDPISGHVSLYWYRQALGQGPEFLTYFNYEAQQDKSGLPNDRFSAERPEGSISTLTIQRTEQRDSAMYRCASSSERTPLYEQYFGPGTRLTVT.

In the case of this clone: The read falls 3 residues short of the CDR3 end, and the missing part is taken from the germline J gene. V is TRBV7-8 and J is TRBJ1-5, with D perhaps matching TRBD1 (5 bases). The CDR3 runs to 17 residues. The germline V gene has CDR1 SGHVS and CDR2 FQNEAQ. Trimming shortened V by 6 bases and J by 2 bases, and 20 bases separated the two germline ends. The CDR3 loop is CASSIRAGGVGNQPQHF. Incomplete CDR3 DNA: TGTGCCAGCAGTATAAGGGCGGGGGGAGTTGGCAATCAGCCC.

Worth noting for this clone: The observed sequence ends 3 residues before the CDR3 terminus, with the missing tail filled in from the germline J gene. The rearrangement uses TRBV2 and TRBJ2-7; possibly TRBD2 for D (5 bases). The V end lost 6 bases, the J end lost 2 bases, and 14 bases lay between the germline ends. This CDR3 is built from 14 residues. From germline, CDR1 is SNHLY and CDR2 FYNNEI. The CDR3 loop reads CASSLGRGTYEQYF. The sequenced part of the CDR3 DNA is TGTGCCAGCAGCCTAGGACGGGGAACCTACGAG.

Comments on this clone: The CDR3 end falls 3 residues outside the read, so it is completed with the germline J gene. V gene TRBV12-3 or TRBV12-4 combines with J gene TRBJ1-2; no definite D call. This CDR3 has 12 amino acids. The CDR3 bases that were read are TGTGCCAGCAGTTTATCGGGTGGGGGC. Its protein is CASSLSGGG. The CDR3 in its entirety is CASSLSGGGYTF.

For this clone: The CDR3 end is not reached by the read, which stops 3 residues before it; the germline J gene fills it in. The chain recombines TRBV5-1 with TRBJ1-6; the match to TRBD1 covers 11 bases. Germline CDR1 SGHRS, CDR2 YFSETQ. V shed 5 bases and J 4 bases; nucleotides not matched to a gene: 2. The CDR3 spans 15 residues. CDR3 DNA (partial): TGCGCCAGCAGTGGGGACAGGGGGTATAATTCACCC. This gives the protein CASSGDRGYNSP. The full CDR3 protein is CASSGDRGYNSPLHF.

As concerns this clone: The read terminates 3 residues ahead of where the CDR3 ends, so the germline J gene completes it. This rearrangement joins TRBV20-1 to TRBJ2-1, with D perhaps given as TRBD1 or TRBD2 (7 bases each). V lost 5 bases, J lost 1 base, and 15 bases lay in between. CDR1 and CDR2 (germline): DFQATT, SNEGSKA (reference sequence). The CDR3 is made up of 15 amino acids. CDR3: CSAPTGRGSYNEQFF. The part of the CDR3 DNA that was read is TGCAGTGCTCCGACAGGGAGGGGTTCCTACAATGAG.

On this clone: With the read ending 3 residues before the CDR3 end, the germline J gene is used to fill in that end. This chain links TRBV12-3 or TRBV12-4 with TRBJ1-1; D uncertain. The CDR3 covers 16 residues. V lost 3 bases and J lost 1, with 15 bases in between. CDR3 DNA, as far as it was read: TGTGCCAGCAGTTTCGGTTCCGAGACAAAGAACACTGAA. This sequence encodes CASSFGSETKNTE. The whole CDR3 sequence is CASSFGSETKNTEAFF.

This chain's CDR3 is CASSQDRTNQPQHF. Partial CDR3 DNA: TGTGCCAGTAGCCAAGACAGGACTAATCAGCCC. This chain connects TRBV19 to TRBJ1-5, with TRBD1 as a possible D gene (6 bases). The CDR3 end falls 3 residues outside the read, so it is completed with the germline J gene. V lost 6 bases, J lost 4 bases, and 13 bases lay in between. The CDR3 runs 14 residues. The germline V gene encodes CDR1 LNHDA and CDR2 SQIVND (reference sequence). The whole variable domain, filled in from reference TRBV19 and TRBJ1-5, reads DGGITQSPKYLFRKEGQNVTLSCEQNLNHDAMYWYRQDPGQGLRLIYYSQIVNDFQKGDIAEGYSVSREKKESFPLTVTSAQKNPTAFYLCASSQDRTNQPQHFGDGTRLSIL.

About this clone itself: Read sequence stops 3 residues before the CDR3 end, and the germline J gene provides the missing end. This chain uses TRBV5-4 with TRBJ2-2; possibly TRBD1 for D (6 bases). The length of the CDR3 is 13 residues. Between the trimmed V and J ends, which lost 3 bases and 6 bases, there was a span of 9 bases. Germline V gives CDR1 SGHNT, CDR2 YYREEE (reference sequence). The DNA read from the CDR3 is TGTGCCAGCAGCTCTAGACAGGCCGGGGAG. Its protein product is CASSSRQAGE. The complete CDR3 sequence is CASSSRQAGELFF.

The CDR3 bases that were read are TGTGCCAGCCAGGTGAACACTGAA. It yields the protein CASQVNTE. In full, the CDR3 reads CASQVNTEAFF. V and J are TRBV5-6 and TRBJ1-1; D remains ambiguous. The read halts 3 residues ahead of the CDR3 end, with the missing end drawn from the germline J gene. Germline V CDR1 and CDR2: SGHDT, YYEEEE. V lost 7 bases and J 0 bases, leaving 4 bases between the germline ends. The length of the CDR3 is 11 residues.

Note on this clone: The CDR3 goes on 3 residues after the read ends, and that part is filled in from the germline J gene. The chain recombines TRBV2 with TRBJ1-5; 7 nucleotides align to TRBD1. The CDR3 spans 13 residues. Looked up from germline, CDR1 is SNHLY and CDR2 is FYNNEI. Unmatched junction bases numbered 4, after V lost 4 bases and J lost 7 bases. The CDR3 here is CASSGTGDQPQHF. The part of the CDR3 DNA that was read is TGTGCCAGCAGTGGTACAGGGGACCAGCCC.